The 12 T cell receptor beta chains below all came from one sample that was sequenced in a study of blood T cell repertoires in COVID-19. TCRdb keeps only in-frame clones here, not all; method: immunoSEQ multiplex PCR. Of 300,000 to 350,000 clones listed, around nine tenths are singletons. The specimen sequenced was peripheral blood. These receptors were obtained from a woman in her late teens or twenties who had recovered from COVID-19.

The chain links TRBV19 to TRBJ2-1, with 7 bases that match TRBD2. Losses at the gene ends were 4 bases for V and 10 bases for J; bases not matched to a gene: 7. In germline, CDR1 is LNHDA, CDR2 SQIVND (reference sequence). The CDR3 runs to 13 residues. The CDR3 is CASSTPRGLEQFF. CDR3 coding DNA: TGTGCCAGTAGTACCCCCCGGGGACTAGAGCAGTTCTTC.

This clone was recorded only once. This sequence joins TRBV5-4 and TRBJ2-1; D ambiguous. The germline V gene has CDR1 SGHNT and CDR2 YYREEE (reference sequence). The CDR3 consists of 13 residues. V was shortened by 8 bases and J by 0 bases, with 9 bases between the two germline ends. CDR3 sequence (DNA): TGTGCCAGTACGTTGAGCTCCTACAATGAGCAGTTCTTC. It specifies CASTLSSYNEQFF.

The chain combines TRBV7-8 with TRBJ1-2, with D tentatively TRBD1 (5 bases). This CDR3 contains 13 residues. V gave up 2 bases and J gave up 7 bases, with 11 bases separating them. Germline assignment: CDR1 SGHVS and CDR2 FQNEAQ. CDR3 nucleotide sequence: TGTGCCAGCAGCTTACAGGGACTCTCTGGCTACACCTTC. This gives the protein CASSLQGLSGYTF.

The chain carries TRBV5-4 and TRBJ2-5; 10 bases agree with TRBD2. The J segment lost 7 bases and the V segment lost 2 bases, leaving 8 bases of the junction unmatched. The CDR3 extends over 15 amino acids. CDR1 is SGHNT and CDR2 is YYREEE in the germline V gene (reference sequence). In nucleotides, the CDR3 is TGTGCCAGCAGCTTATTCGCTAGCGGGAGCGGGACCCAGTACTTC. Amino acids: CASSLFASGSGTQYF. The variable domain in full, completed from reference TRBV5-4 and TRBJ2-5, reads ETGVTQSPTHLIKTRGQQVTLRCSSQSGHNTVSWYQQALGQGPQFIFQYYREEENGRGNFPPRFSGLQFPNYSSELNVNALELDDSALYLCASSLFASGSGTQYFGPGTRLLVL.

The chain uses TRBV9 and TRBJ1-5; D uncertain. Trimming left V 0 bases short and J 4 bases short, with 8 bases between. The germline V gene encodes CDR1 SGDLS and CDR2 YYNGEE. This CDR3 is 14 amino acids long. In DNA form, the CDR3 reads TGTGCCAGCAGCGTAGGCGGGTGGAATCAGCCCCAGCATTTT. Its translation is CASSVGGWNQPQHF.

The chain links TRBV29-1 to TRBJ2-5, with TRBD2 matching over 7 bases. Germline values: CDR1 SQVTM, CDR2 ANQGSEA. The CDR3 is 12 residues long. The V gene end was trimmed by 5 bases and the J gene end by 7 bases; junction bases not matched to a gene: 7. The CDR3: CSVRRPGGTQYF. The CDR3 DNA reads as TGCAGCGTTCGACGACCGGGGGGGACCCAGTACTTC.

The chain has TRBV11-3 and TRBJ1-1; D is ambiguous. V shed 5 bases and J shed 4 bases, with 11 bases lying between them. Germline V gene sequence: CDR1 SGHNT, CDR2 YENEEA. This CDR3 comprises 13 residues. The CDR3, as DNA: TGTGCCAGCAGCAGCCCAGGCAGCACTGAAGCTTTCTTT. It codes for CASSSPGSTEAFF. Variable domain in full (rest from reference TRBV11-3 and TRBJ1-1): EAGVVQSPRYKIIEKKQPVAFWCNPISGHNTLYWYLQNLGQGPELLIRYENEEAVDDSQLPKDRFSAERLKGVDSTLKIQPAELGDSAVYLCASSSPGSTEAFFGQGTRLTVV.

This chain joins TRBV12-3 or TRBV12-4 and TRBJ1-1, with D unresolved. V lost 4 bases and J lost 12, with 15 bases in between. The CDR3 loop spans 12 amino acids. DNA for the CDR3: TGTGCCAGCAGTTCCGTTCCCGTTTTTACTTTCTTT. Its protein product is CASSSVPVFTFF.

On this clone: One end of the junction does not line up with germline, which may come from a read error. The gene calls are TRBV2 and TRBJ1-2; a possible D gene is TRBD1 (6 bases). The V gene's germline CDR1 is SNHLY and CDR2 FYNNEI. The CDR3 extends over 15 amino acids. In DNA form, the CDR3 reads TGTGCCAGCAGGGAAGACAGGAACGCTAACTATGGCTACACCTTC. This encodes CASREDRNANYGYTF.

The chain combines TRBV6-6 with TRBJ2-1, with D perhaps TRBD2 (5 bases). Trimming shortened V by 1 base and J by 7 bases, and 17 bases separated the two germline ends. The V gene's germline CDR1 is MNHNY and CDR2 SVGAGI (reference sequence). CDR3 size: 16 residues. CDR3 residues: CASSYFTSGRGNEQFF. The CDR3 DNA is TGTGCCAGCAGTTACTTTACCAGCGGACGAGGTAATGAGCAGTTCTTC.

This chain links TRBV7-6 with TRBJ2-3, with TRBD2 matching over 9 bases. J lost 4 bases, V lost 3 bases, and 14 bases had no gene match. Germline CDR1 reads SGHVS; CDR2 reads FNYEAQ. This CDR3 has 18 amino acids. This CDR3 reads CASSFLLSSGVNADTQYF. CDR3 DNA: TGTGCCAGCAGCTTTTTACTTTCTAGCGGGGTTAACGCAGATACGCAGTATTTT.

This rearrangement joins TRBV11-3 to TRBJ2-6, with D possibly TRBD1 on 6 matching bases. CDR3 length: 18 residues. The germline CDR1 and CDR2 sequences are SGHNT and YENEEA. V lost 5 bases and J 4 bases, leaving 21 bases between the germline ends. The CDR3 DNA reads as TGTGCCAGCAGCCCGCGAGGGACAAGGAGGATCGGGGCCAACGTCCTGACTTTC. This gives the protein CASSPRGTRRIGANVLTF. Together with reference TRBV11-3 and TRBJ2-6, the CDR3 gives the full variable domain: EAGVVQSPRYKIIEKKQPVAFWCNPISGHNTLYWYLQNLGQGPELLIRYENEEAVDDSQLPKDRFSAERLKGVDSTLKIQPAELGDSAVYLCASSPRGTRRIGANVLTFGAGSRLTVL.